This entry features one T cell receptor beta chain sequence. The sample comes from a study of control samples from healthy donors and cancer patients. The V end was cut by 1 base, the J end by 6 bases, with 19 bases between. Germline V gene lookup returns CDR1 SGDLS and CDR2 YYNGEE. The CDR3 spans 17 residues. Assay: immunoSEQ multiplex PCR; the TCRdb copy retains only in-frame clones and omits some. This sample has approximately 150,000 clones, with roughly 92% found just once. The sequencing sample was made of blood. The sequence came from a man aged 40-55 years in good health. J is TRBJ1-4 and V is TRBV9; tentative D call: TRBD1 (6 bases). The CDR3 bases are TGTGCCAGCAGCGTAAGTTCGCACGTGGCAGGGGATGAAAAACTGTTTTTT. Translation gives CASSVSSHVAGDEKLFF.